This T cell receptor (beta chain) was identified during a study of T cells after posttransplantation cyclophosphamide. J gave up 6 bases and V 5 bases, and 10 bases lay outside the gene matches. This CDR3 is 15 amino acids long. Per germline, CDR1 SNHLY and CDR2 FYNNEI. The assay was immunoSEQ multiplex PCR, and TCRdb's table has in-frame clones only and misses some. The profile shows some 53,000 clones, approximately 86% of them singletons. Findings of the study overall: TRB overlap between skin or GI tissue T cells and blood was limited.

In the case of this clone: What it binds is unknown.

The sequenced sample consisted of PBMCs. The sequence derives from a young man with a blood cancer, CMV-positive, and with a related stem cell donor. This chain joins TRBV2 and TRBJ1-5; 7 nucleotides match TRBD1. The CDR3 is CASSPRQGIGQPQHF. In DNA form, the CDR3 reads TGTGCCAGCAGTCCTCGACAGGGTATCGGTCAGCCCCAGCATTTT.